These 9 T cell receptor beta chains were all obtained from the same sample, sequenced in a study of T cells in Graves' hyperthyroidism and ophthalmopathy. Authors of the study amplified TCR beta CDR3 regions from RNA transcripts. The HTBI primer set served for first-round RT-PCR of the TCR CDR3. TCRdb reprocessed the multiplex PCR reads via MiXCR and lists one record per CDR3 protein. This table has around 290,000 distinct CDR3 sequences, approximately 15% appearing once. The sample comprised blood. These receptors came from a woman in her sixties with Graves' ophthalmopathy.

This clonotype was observed many times. The genes are TRBV6-2 or TRBV6-3 and TRBJ1-5, with D perhaps TRBD1 (6 bases). V was pared by 8 bases and J by 5 bases, with 19 bases between. The CDR3 is made up of 15 amino acids. The germline gives CDR1 MNHEY, CDR2 SVGEGT. In DNA, the CDR3 is TGTGCCAGCGCCCGAAACGAGGGGGGTTATCAGCCCCAGCATTTT. Amino acids: CASARNEGGYQPQHF.

The chain is built from TRBV30 and TRBJ1-5; weak D call: TRBD1 (5 bases). The CDR3 contains 14 residues. V was pared by 0 bases and J by 2 bases, with 8 bases between. Germline-derived CDR1 and CDR2 are GTSNPN and SVGIG (reference sequence). The CDR3 loop reads CAWSVLGGNQPQHF. DNA for the CDR3: TGTGCCTGGAGTGTTCTGGGGGGCAATCAGCCCCAGCATTTT.

Only a few counts were recorded for this clonotype. This could be a read error, since a much larger clone is one nucleotide away. The chain recombines TRBV28 with TRBJ1-5; tentative D call: TRBD1 (5 bases). V was pared by 6 bases and J by 6 bases, with 15 bases between. The germline V gene encodes CDR1 MDHEN and CDR2 SYDVKM. The CDR3 covers 14 residues. The CDR3 DNA follows: TGTGCCAGCAGGCGACGGGGGATTCTTCAGCCCCAGCATTTT. This encodes CASRRRGILQPQHF.

At least ten counts were recorded for this clonotype. The chain is built from TRBV6-1 and TRBJ2-1; D ambiguous. The CDR3 consists of 12 residues. CDR1 and CDR2 from the germline V gene are MNHNS and SASEGT. V lost 4 bases and J 9 bases, leaving 10 bases between the germline ends. CDR3 sequence: CASSAHISEQFF. CDR3 coding DNA: TGTGCCAGCAGTGCCCACATCAGTGAGCAGTTCTTC.

This clonotype was seen ten or more times. This chain joins TRBV29-1 and TRBJ1-4, with 7 bases aligning to TRBD1. CDR1 and CDR2 (germline): SQVTM, ANQGSEA. After removal of 7 bases from V and 5 bases from J, the junction contained 10 bases not matched to a gene. The CDR3 is 14 amino acids. CDR3 protein: CSALNTGANEKLFF. The CDR3 coding sequence is TGCAGCGCCCTTAACACAGGGGCCAATGAAAAACTGTTTTTT.

Of note for this clonotype: A much larger clonotype is one base distant, so this may be a read error. The CDR3 DNA sequence: TGTGCCAGCTCACAAGGGACCTATGGCTACGCCTTC. As protein: CASSQGTYGYAF. V and J are TRBV18 and TRBJ1-2; D may be TRBD1 (5 bases). Germline lookup yields CDR1 KGHSH and CDR2 LQKENI. This CDR3 has 12 residues.

The rearrangement joins TRBV4-3 to TRBJ1-6; the D is unclear. V gave up 2 bases and J gave up 5 bases, with 7 bases separating them. Per germline, CDR1 LGHNA and CDR2 YSLEER. The CDR3 is 14 residues long. CDR3: CASSQSTNNSPLHF. In nucleotides, the CDR3 is TGCGCCAGCAGCCAAAGTACCAATAATTCACCCCTCCACTTT.

This clonotype was seen at least ten times. This rearrangement joins TRBV6-1 to TRBJ1-5; 7 bases fit TRBD1. Germline CDR1 reads MNHNS; CDR2 reads SASEGT. V lost 3 bases and J lost 1; bases outside the gene matches: 9. The CDR3 contains 17 residues. CDR3 nucleotide sequence: TGTGCCAGCAGTGAGAGGGGCAGGGGGACGAGCAATCAGCCCCAGCATTTT. It codes for CASSERGRGTSNQPQHF.

V is TRBV7-9 and J is TRBJ2-5, with D tentatively TRBD2 (5 bases). The CDR3 totals 13 residues. V was pared by 7 bases and J by 0 bases, with 9 bases between. CDR1 and CDR2 (germline): SEHNR, FQNEAQ (reference sequence). The chain's CDR3 is CASTGEDQETQYF. DNA for the CDR3: TGTGCCAGCACCGGGGAAGACCAAGAGACCCAGTACTTC.